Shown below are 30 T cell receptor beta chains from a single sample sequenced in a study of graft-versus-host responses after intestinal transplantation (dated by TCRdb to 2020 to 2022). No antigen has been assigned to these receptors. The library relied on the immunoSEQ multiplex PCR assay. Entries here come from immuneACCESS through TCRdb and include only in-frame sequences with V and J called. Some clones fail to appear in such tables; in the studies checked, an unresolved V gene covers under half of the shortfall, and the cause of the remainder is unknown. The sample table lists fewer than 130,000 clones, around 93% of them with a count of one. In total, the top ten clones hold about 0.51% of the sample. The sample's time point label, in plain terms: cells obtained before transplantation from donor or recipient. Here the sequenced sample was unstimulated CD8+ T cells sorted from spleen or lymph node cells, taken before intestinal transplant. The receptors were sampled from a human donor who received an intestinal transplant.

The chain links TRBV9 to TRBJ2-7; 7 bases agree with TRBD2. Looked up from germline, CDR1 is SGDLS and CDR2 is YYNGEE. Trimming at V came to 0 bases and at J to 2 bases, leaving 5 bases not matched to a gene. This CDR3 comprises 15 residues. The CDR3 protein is CASSVGGGRAYEQYF. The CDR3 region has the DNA TGTGCCAGCAGCGTAGGGGGTGGGAGGGCCTACGAGCAGTACTTC. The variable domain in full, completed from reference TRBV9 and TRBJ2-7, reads DSGVTQTPKHLITATGQRVTLRCSPRSGDLSVYWYQQSLDQGLQFLIQYYNGEERAKGNILERFSAQQFPDLHSELNLSSLELGDSALYFCASSVGGGRAYEQYFGPGTRLTVT.

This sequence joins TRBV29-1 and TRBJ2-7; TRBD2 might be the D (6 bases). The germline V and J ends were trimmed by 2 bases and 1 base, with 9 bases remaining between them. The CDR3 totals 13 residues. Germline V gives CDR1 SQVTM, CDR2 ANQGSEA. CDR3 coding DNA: TGCAGCGTTGAAAGGGGAGGTTCCTACGAGCAGTACTTC. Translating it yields CSVERGGSYEQYF.

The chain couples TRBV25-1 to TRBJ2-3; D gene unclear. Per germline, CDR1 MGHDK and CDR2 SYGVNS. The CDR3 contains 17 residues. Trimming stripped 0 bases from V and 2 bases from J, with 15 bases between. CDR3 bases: TGTGCCAGCAGTGAATATTCCCGGCAGGAGCCCACAGATACGCAGTATTTT. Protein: CASSEYSRQEPTDTQYF.

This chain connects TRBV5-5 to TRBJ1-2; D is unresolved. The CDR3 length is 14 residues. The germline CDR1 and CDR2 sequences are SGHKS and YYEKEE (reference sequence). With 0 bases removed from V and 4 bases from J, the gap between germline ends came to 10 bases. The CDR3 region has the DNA TGTGCCAGCAGCTTGGATCTTGGAATCTATGGCTACACCTTC. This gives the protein CASSLDLGIYGYTF.

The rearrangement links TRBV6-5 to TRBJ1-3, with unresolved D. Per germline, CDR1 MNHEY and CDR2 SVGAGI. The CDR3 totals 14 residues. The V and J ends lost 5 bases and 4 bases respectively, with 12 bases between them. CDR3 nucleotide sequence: TGTGCCAGCAGTCCACCGGACGGAGGAAACACCATATATTTT. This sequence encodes CASSPPDGGNTIYF.

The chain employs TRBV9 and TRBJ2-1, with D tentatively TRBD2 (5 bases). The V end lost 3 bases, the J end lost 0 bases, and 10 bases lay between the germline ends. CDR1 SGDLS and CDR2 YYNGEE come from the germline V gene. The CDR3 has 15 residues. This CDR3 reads CASSGSGTSYNEQFF. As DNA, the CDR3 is TGTGCCAGCAGCGGAAGCGGCACCTCCTACAATGAGCAGTTCTTC.

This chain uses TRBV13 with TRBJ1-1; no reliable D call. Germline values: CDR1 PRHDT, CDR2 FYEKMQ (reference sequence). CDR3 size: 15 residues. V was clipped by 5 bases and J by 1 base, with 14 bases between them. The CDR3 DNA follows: TGTGCCAGCAGCGCTCAGACACGGGAGAACACTGAAGCTTTCTTT. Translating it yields CASSAQTRENTEAFF. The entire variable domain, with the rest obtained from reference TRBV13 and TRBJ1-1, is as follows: AAGVIQSPRHLIKEKRETATLKCYPIPRHDTVYWYQQGPGQDPQFLISFYEKMQSDKGSIPDRFSAQQFSDYHSELNMSSLELGDSALYFCASSAQTRENTEAFFGQGTRLTVV.

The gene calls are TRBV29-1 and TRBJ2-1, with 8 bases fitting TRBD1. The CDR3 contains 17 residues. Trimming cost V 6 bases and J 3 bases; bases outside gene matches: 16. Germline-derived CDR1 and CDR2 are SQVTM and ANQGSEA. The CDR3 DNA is TGCAGCGTCCCGAGACCCGAGGACAGGGCTGGCTACAATGAGCAGTTCTTC. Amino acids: CSVPRPEDRAGYNEQFF.

The CDR3 sequence is CASSLDIGDLVNEQYF. The CDR3, as DNA: TGTGCCAGCAGCTTGGATATAGGGGATCTCGTCAACGAGCAGTACTTC. J is TRBJ2-7 and V is TRBV5-4; TRBD1 might be the D (5 bases). The CDR3 extends over 16 amino acids. V was pared by 0 bases and J by 5 bases, with 18 bases between. Per germline, CDR1 SGHNT and CDR2 YYREEE (reference sequence).

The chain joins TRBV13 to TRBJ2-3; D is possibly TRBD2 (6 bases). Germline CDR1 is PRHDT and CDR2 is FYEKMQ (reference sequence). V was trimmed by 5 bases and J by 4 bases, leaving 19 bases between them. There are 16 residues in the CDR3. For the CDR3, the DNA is TGTGCCAGCAGCGCGGCGGGAACCCGTAGCGCAGATACGCAGTATTTT. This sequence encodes CASSAAGTRSADTQYF.

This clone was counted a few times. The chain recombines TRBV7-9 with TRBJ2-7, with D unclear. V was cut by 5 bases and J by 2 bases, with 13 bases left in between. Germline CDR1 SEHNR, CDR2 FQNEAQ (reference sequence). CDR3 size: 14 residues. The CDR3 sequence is CASSPLAPTYEQYF. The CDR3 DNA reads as TGTGCCAGCAGCCCTCTGGCCCCGACCTACGAGCAGTACTTC.

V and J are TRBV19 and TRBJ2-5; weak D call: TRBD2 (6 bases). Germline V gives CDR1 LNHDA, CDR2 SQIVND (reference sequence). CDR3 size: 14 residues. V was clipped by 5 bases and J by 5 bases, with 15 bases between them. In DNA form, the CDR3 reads TGTGCCAGTAGTGTCGGGACTCGTAGGGAGACCCAGTACTTC. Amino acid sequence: CASSVGTRRETQYF.

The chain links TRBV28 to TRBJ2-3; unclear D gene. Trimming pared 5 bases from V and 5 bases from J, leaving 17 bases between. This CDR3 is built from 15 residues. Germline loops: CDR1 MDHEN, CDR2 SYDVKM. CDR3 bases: TGTGCCAGCAGTCAAAACCCTGGCATGGGAGATACGCAGTATTTT. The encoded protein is CASSQNPGMGDTQYF.

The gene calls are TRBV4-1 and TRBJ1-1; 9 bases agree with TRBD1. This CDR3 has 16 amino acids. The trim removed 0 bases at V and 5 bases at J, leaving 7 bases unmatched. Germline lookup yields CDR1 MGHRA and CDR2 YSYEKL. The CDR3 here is CASSQEDRGRRTEAFF. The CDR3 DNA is TGCGCCAGCAGCCAAGAGGACAGGGGAAGGAGGACTGAAGCTTTCTTT.

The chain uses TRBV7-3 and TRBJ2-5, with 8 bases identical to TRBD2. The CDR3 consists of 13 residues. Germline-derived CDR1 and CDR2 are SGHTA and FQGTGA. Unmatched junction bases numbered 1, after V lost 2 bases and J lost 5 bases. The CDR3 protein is CASSLGGRETQYF. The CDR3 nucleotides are TGTGCCAGCAGCTTAGGCGGGAGGGAGACCCAGTACTTC.

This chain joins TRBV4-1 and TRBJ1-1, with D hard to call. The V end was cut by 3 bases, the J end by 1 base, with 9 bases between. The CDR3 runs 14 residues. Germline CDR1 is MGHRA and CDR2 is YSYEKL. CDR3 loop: CASSHPTPNTEAFF. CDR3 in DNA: TGCGCCAGCAGCCACCCGACACCGAACACTGAAGCTTTCTTT.

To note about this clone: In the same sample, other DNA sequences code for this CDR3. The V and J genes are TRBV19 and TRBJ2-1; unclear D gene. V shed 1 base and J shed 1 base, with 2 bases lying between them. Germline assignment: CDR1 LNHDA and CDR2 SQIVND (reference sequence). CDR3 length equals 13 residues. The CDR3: CASSIGSYNEQFF. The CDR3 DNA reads TGTGCCAGTAGTATAGGGTCCTACAATGAGCAGTTCTTC.

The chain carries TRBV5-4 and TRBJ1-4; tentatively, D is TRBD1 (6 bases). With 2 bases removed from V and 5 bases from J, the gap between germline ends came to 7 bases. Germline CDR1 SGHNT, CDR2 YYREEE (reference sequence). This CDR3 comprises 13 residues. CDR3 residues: CASSFGQNEKLFF. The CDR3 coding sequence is TGTGCCAGCAGCTTCGGACAGAATGAAAAACTGTTTTTT.

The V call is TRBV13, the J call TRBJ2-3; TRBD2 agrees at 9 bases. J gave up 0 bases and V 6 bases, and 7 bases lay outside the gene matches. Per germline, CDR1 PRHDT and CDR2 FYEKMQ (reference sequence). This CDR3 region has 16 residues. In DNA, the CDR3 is TGTGCCAGCAGAAATGCCGGGACTAGCAGCACAGATACGCAGTATTTT. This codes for CASRNAGTSSTDTQYF.

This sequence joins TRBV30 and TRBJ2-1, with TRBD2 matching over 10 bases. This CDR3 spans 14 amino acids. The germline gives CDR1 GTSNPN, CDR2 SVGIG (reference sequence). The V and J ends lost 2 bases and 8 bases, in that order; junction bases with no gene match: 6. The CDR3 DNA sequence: TGTGCCTGGAGTCCGGGACTAGCGTCGGATGAGCAGTTCTTC. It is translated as CAWSPGLASDEQFF.

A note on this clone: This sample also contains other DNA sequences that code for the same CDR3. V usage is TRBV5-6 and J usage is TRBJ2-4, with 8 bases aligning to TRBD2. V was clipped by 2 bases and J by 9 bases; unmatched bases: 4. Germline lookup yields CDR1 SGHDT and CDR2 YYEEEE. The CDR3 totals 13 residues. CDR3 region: CASSFGTSGIQYF. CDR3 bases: TGTGCCAGCAGCTTCGGTACTAGCGGCATTCAGTACTTC.

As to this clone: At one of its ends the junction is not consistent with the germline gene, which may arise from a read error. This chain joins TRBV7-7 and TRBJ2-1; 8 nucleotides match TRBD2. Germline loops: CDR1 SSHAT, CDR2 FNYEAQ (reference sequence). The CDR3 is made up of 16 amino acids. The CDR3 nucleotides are TGTGCTAGCAGTCCCGGGACTAGGGAGAAATGGAATGAGCAGTTCTTC. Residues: CASSPGTREKWNEQFF.

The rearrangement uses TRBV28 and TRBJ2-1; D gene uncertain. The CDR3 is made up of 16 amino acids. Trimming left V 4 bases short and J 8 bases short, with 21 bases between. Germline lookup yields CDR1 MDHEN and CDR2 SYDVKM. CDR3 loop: CASSWVETTRIDEQFF. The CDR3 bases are TGTGCCAGCAGTTGGGTGGAAACCACCAGGATCGATGAGCAGTTCTTC.

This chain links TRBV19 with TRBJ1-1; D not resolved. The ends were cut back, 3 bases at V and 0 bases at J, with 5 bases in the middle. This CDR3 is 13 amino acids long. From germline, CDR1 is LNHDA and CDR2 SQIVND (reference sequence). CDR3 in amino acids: CASSMEMNTEAFF. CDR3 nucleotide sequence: TGTGCCAGTAGTATGGAAATGAACACTGAAGCTTTCTTT.

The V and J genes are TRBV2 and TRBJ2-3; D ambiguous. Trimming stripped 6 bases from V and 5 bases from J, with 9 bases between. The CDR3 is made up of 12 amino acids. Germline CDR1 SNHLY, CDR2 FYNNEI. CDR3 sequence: CASRIQVDTQYF. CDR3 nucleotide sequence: TGTGCCAGCAGGATCCAGGTAGATACGCAGTATTTT.

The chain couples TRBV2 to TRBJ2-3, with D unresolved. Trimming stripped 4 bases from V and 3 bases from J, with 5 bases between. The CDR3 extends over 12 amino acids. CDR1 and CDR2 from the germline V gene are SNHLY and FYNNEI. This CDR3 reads CASSAGTDTQYF. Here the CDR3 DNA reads TGTGCCAGCAGTGCTGGAACAGATACGCAGTATTTT.

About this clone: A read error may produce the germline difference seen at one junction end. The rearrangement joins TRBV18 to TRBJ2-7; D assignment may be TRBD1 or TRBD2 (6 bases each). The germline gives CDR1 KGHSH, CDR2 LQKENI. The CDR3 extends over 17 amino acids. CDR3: CASSPAAEGGFSYEQYF. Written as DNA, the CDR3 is TGTGCCAGCTCACCGGCAGCAGAGGGGGGATTCTCCTACGAGCAGTACTTT. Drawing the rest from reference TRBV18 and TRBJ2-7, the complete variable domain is NAGVMQNPRHLVRRRGQEARLRCSPMKGHSHVYWYRQLPEEGLKFMVYLQKENIIDESGMPKERFSAEFPKEGPSILRIQQVVRGDSAAYFCASSPAAEGGFSYEQYFGPGTRLTVT.

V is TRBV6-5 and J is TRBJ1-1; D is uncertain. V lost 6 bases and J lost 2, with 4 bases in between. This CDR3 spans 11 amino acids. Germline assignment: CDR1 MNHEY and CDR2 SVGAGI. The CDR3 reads CASRTNTEAFF. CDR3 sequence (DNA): TGTGCCAGCAGGACAAACACTGAAGCTTTCTTT.

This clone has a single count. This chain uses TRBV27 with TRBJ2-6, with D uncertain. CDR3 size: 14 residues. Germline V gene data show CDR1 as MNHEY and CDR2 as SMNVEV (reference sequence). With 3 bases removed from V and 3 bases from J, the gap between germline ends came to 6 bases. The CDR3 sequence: CASSLEIGANVLTF. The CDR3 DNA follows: TGTGCCAGCAGTTTGGAAATTGGGGCCAACGTCCTGACTTTC.

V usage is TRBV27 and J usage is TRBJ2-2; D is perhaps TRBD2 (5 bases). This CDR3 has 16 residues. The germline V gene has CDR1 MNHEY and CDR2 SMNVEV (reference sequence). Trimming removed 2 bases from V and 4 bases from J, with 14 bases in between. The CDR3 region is CASSLMWEFGTGELFF. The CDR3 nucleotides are TGTGCCAGCAGTTTAATGTGGGAGTTTGGCACCGGGGAGCTGTTTTTT.